These 13 T cell receptor beta chains came from one sample sequenced in a study of blood T cell repertoires in COVID-19. Measured with immunoSEQ multiplex PCR; TCRdb has only the in-frame clones, and not every one. The table has some 74,000 clones, less than 85% seen once; the top ten hold 15% to 20%. Source material: peripheral blood. The receptors stem from a man aged 65-85 years with active or convalescent COVID-19.

V and J are TRBV5-1 and TRBJ2-2; weak D call: TRBD2 (5 bases). The CDR3 covers 15 residues. V was pared by 0 bases and J by 4 bases, with 10 bases between. Germline CDR1 is SGHRS and CDR2 is YFSETQ. The CDR3 DNA follows: TGCGCCAGCAGCTTGGGTCTAGCCTCCACCGGGGAGCTGTTTTTT. Protein product: CASSLGLASTGELFF.

The chain employs TRBV6-1 and TRBJ1-2; 8 bases line up with TRBD1. V shed 2 bases, J shed 8 bases, and the junction held 10 bases outside the gene matches. The CDR3 is 15 amino acids. Per germline, CDR1 MNHNS and CDR2 SASEGT. CDR3 residues: CASSESLQGARGYTF. The DNA for the CDR3 is TGTGCCAGCAGTGAATCCCTCCAGGGGGCAAGGGGCTACACCTTC.

The chain carries TRBV5-6 and TRBJ2-6, with D possibly matching TRBD2 (5 bases). The V and J ends lost 2 bases and 0 bases respectively, with 15 bases between them. The CDR3 covers 18 residues. The germline V gene encodes CDR1 SGHDT and CDR2 YYEEEE. The CDR3 spells CASSLREIRGSGANVLTF. CDR3 DNA: TGTGCCAGCAGCTTAAGGGAGATCCGTGGCTCTGGGGCCAACGTCCTGACTTTC.

The rearrangement links TRBV30 to TRBJ1-1, with 8 nucleotides matching TRBD1. The CDR3 consists of 15 residues. Germline V CDR1 and CDR2: GTSNPN, SVGIG (reference sequence). Germline trimming cut 3 bases from V and 6 bases from J; bases unmatched to any gene: 12. CDR3 protein: CAWRSPDRVLAEAFF. As DNA, the CDR3 is TGTGCCTGGAGGTCTCCGGACAGGGTTTTGGCTGAAGCTTTCTTT.

This chain connects TRBV10-1 to TRBJ2-5, with 13 bases lining up with TRBD2. CDR1 and CDR2 from the germline V gene are WNHNN and SYGVQD (reference sequence). V lost 7 bases and J lost 5; bases outside the gene matches: 7. CDR3 size: 15 residues. The CDR3 here is CASTRLAGGGETQYF. Here the CDR3 DNA reads TGCGCCAGCACTAGACTAGCGGGGGGAGGGGAGACCCAGTACTTC.

As for this clone: This CDR3 is also generated by other DNA sequences in the sample. V usage is TRBV11-2 and J usage is TRBJ2-7, with D perhaps matching TRBD2 (5 bases). This CDR3 contains 16 residues. V was shortened by 4 bases and J by 3 bases, with 19 bases between the two germline ends. CDR1 and CDR2 (germline): SGHAT, FQNNGV. CDR3 sequence (DNA): TGTGCCAGCAGCTGGGAGAGGGATTTGACTATCTACGAGCAGTACTTC. Translating gives CASSWERDLTIYEQYF.

The chain recombines TRBV6-5 with TRBJ1-3; TRBD1 might be the D (5 bases). CDR1 is MNHEY, CDR2 SVGAGI, per germline. This CDR3 region has 15 residues. Trimming took off 7 bases at V and 4 bases at J, with 17 bases between the two ends. The CDR3 protein is CASTRVAGTGNTIYF. Here the CDR3 DNA reads TGTGCCAGCACCCGGGTGGCGGGGACGGGAAACACCATATATTTT.

This sequence joins TRBV2 and TRBJ1-2; 7 nucleotides match TRBD1. The V gene end was trimmed by 8 bases and the J gene end by 3 bases; junction bases not matched to a gene: 6. This CDR3 has 13 amino acids. Germline loops: CDR1 SNHLY, CDR2 FYNNEI. CDR3 region: CASLGQRDYGYTF. The CDR3 DNA reads as TGTGCCAGCCTGGGACAGCGGGACTATGGCTACACCTTC.

The rearrangement joins TRBV24-1 to TRBJ2-1, with 14 positions matching TRBD2. After removal of 4 bases from V and 8 bases from J, the junction contained 6 bases not matched to a gene. Germline CDR1 reads KGHDR; CDR2 reads SFDVKD. The CDR3 has 16 amino acids. DNA for the CDR3: TGTGCCACCAGTGAAATGACTAGCGGGGGGGCCGATGAGCAGTTCTTC. It is translated as CATSEMTSGGADEQFF.

The rearrangement joins TRBV6-5 to TRBJ2-7; 11 bases match TRBD2. V lost 3 bases and J lost 9; bases outside the gene matches: 7. The CDR3 is made up of 14 amino acids. Germline V gene sequence: CDR1 MNHEY, CDR2 SVGAGI. The chain's CDR3 is CASSYSGGVGAQYF. The CDR3 DNA reads TGTGCCAGCAGTTATAGCGGGGGGGTAGGGGCGCAGTACTTC.

The chain has TRBV10-3 and TRBJ2-4; 8 bases line up with TRBD2. J gave up 8 bases and V 2 bases, and 2 bases lay outside the gene matches. This CDR3 contains 13 residues. Germline V gives CDR1 ENHRY, CDR2 SYGVKD. The CDR3 DNA reads as TGTGCCATCAGTGAGACGGGAGGGGACATTCAGTACTTC. Its translation is CAISETGGDIQYF.

This clone turned up a few times. The chain uses TRBV11-1 and TRBJ1-2, with a weak D call TRBD1 (6 bases). V shed 4 bases and J shed 8 bases, with 14 bases lying between them. CDR1 is SGHAT and CDR2 is FQDESV in the germline V gene (reference sequence). CDR3 length equals 13 residues. CDR3 amino acids: CASSSMGAVGYTF. CDR3 in DNA: TGTGCCAGCAGCTCAATGGGGGCGGTCGGCTACACCTTC.

This clone was counted between two and nine times. The genes are TRBV7-9 and TRBJ2-1, with D possibly being TRBD1 (6 bases). V lost 5 bases to trimming and J lost 3 bases, with 17 bases between them. In germline, CDR1 is SEHNR, CDR2 FQNEAQ (reference sequence). This CDR3 is built from 16 residues. This CDR3 is CASSPRVQTGYNEQFF. The CDR3 nucleotides read TGTGCCAGCAGCCCGAGGGTCCAGACAGGCTACAATGAGCAGTTCTTC.